This T cell receptor (beta chain) was retrieved from a study of cytomegalovirus exposure and HLA in healthy donors. This clone has only a few counts. Its antigen is not identified. Points from the study as a whole: Prior analysis indicated that the majority of TCR beta V segments exhibited productivity approximately 87% or approximately 30% of the time.

The CDR3 spans 17 residues. Per germline, CDR1 MNHEY and CDR2 SMNVEV (reference sequence). V was clipped by 2 bases and J by 3 bases, with 19 bases between them. PCR employed 60 Vbeta and 13 Jbeta primers. The method was immunoSEQ multiplex PCR; TCRdb's version includes in-frame clones alone and lacks a portion of them. The table records 150,000 to 200,000 clones, roughly 87% of them present only once. This clonotype was sampled from a girl less than two years old in good health and CMV-seronegative. This chain joins TRBV27 and TRBJ1-2; D remains unclear. The sequenced sample was PBMCs. Written as DNA, the CDR3 is TGTGCCAGCAGTTTAATAGCAGGCTTGGCAGCGGACTATGGCTACACCTTC. This translates into CASSLIAGLAADYGYTF.